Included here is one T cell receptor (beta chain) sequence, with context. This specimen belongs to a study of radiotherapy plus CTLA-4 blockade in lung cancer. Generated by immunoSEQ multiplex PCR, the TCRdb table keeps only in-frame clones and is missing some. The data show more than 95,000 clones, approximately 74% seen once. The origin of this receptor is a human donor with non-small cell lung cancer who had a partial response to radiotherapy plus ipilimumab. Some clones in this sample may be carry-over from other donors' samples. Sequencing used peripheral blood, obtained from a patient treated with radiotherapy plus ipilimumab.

The DNA of the CDR3 is TGTGCCAGCAGCCGTTCCGGGACTAGCACAGATACGCAGTATTTT. It translates to CASSRSGTSTDTQYF. The chain links TRBV7-3 to TRBJ2-3, with D perhaps TRBD2 (6 bases). The CDR3 has 15 residues. The V end lost 5 bases, the J end lost 0 bases, and 12 bases lay between the germline ends. Germline V lookup: CDR1 SGHTA, CDR2 FQGTGA.